What follows are 29 T cell receptor beta chains derived from one specimen sequenced in a study of cytomegalovirus exposure and HLA in healthy donors. This PCR relied on a set of 60 Vbeta primers and 13 Jbeta primers. Here immunoSEQ multiplex PCR was the method, and the copy in TCRdb shows in-frame clones only, minus some. This table has 150,000 to 200,000 clones, 80% appearing once. The sample taken for sequencing was PBMCs. All receptors come from a man aged 18 to 29 in good health and CMV-seropositive.

The J gene is TRBJ2-2, the V gene TRBV19, with 7 bases aligning to TRBD1. Per germline, CDR1 LNHDA and CDR2 SQIVND (reference sequence). V dropped 4 bases and J dropped 1; count of bases not matched to a gene: 6. This CDR3 region has 16 residues. Here the CDR3 DNA reads TGTGCCAGTAGTACTCAACAGGGGAAGAACACCGGGGAGCTGTTTTTT. It codes for CASSTQQGKNTGELFF. Together with reference TRBV19 and TRBJ2-2, the CDR3 gives the full variable domain: DGGITQSPKYLFRKEGQNVTLSCEQNLNHDAMYWYRQDPGQGLRLIYYSQIVNDFQKGDIAEGYSVSREKKESFPLTVTSAQKNPTAFYLCASSTQQGKNTGELFFGEGSRLTVL.

The J gene is TRBJ2-7, the V gene TRBV10-3, with 7 bases fitting TRBD2. The junction had 6 bases not matched to a gene; V was cut back by 0 bases and J by 1 base. There are 16 residues in the CDR3. The V gene's germline CDR1 is ENHRY and CDR2 SYGVKD. The CDR3 reads CAISESRAGASYEQYF. The CDR3 DNA reads as TGTGCCATCAGTGAGTCAAGGGCGGGAGCATCCTACGAGCAGTACTTC.

The J gene is TRBJ2-5, the V gene TRBV18; TRBD2 is a possible D gene (5 bases). Near its end, the DNA agrees better with TRBJ2-7, so the J call may be wrong. The length of the CDR3 is 16 residues. In germline, CDR1 is KGHSH, CDR2 LQKENI. CDR3 in DNA: TGTGCCAGCTCCCAAACCGGGATACAGCCAACCTACGAGCAGTACTTC. Protein product: CASSQTGIQPTYEQYF.

The chain couples TRBV30 to TRBJ2-2; weak D call: TRBD2 (6 bases). CDR1 is GTSNPN, CDR2 SVGIG, per germline (reference sequence). V was cut by 4 bases and J by 5 bases, with 17 bases left in between. This CDR3 is built from 15 residues. CDR3 loop: CAWMEGEKWTGELFF. CDR3 DNA sequence: TGTGCCTGGATGGAGGGAGAGAAGTGGACCGGGGAGCTGTTTTTT. Supplemented by reference TRBV30 and TRBJ2-2, the full variable domain reads SQTIHQWPATLVQPVGSPLSLECTVEGTSNPNLYWYRQAAGRGLQLLFYSVGIGQISSEVPQNLSASRPQDRQFILSSKKLLLSDSGFYLCAWMEGEKWTGELFFGEGSRLTVL.

The chain is built from TRBV5-5 and TRBJ1-2, with D uncertain. The V gene's germline CDR1 is SGHKS and CDR2 YYEKEE (reference sequence). This CDR3 has 13 residues. V lost 0 bases to trimming and J lost 8 bases, with 11 bases between them. Written as DNA, the CDR3 is TGTGCCAGCAGCTTGGGCCCCGGGAACGGCTACACCTTC. It is translated as CASSLGPGNGYTF.

As to this clone: Without the conserved terminal phenylalanine or tryptophan, this CDR3 likely stems from a read error. This rearrangement joins TRBV4-1 to TRBJ1-6; D is possibly TRBD1 (5 bases). Germline V gene lookup returns CDR1 MGHRA and CDR2 YSYEKL. V was trimmed by 4 bases and J by 9 bases, leaving 16 bases between them. The CDR3 length is 15 residues. CDR3 protein: CASSPGRYSGSPLHL. In nucleotides, the CDR3 is TGCGCCAGCAGCCCAGGGCGCTACTCGGGTTCACCCCTCCACCTT.

CDR3 nucleotide sequence: TGTGCCAGCAGTGGGGCCCTGACAGGGATCTATGGCTACACCTTC. Translating gives CASSGALTGIYGYTF. The chain recombines TRBV2 with TRBJ1-2; 7 bases are shared with TRBD1. CDR3 length equals 15 residues. V lost 4 bases to trimming and J lost 4 bases; unmatched junction nucleotides: 9. Germline lookup yields CDR1 SNHLY and CDR2 FYNNEI.

This chain joins TRBV6-5 and TRBJ2-2; D ambiguous. The CDR3 loop spans 14 amino acids. From germline, CDR1 is MNHEY and CDR2 SVGAGI. Trimming left V 0 bases short and J 5 bases short, with 7 bases between. CDR3 amino acids: CASSYSAVTGELFF. DNA for the CDR3: TGTGCCAGCAGTTACTCGGCGGTGACCGGGGAGCTGTTTTTT.

The chain couples TRBV7-8 to TRBJ1-2; 12 bases agree with TRBD1. The CDR3 has 15 residues. Trimming cost V 4 bases and J 3 bases; bases outside gene matches: 3. CDR1 SGHVS and CDR2 FQNEAQ come from the germline V gene. CDR3 DNA: TGTGCCAGCAGCTGGGGGACAGGGGGCGACTATGGCTACACCTTC. Its protein product is CASSWGTGGDYGYTF. Together with reference TRBV7-8 and TRBJ1-2, the CDR3 gives the full variable domain: GAGVSQSPRYKVAKRGQDVALRCDPISGHVSLFWYQQALGQGPEFLTYFQNEAQLDKSGLPSDRFFAERPEGSVSTLKIQRTQQEDSAVYLCASSWGTGGDYGYTFGSGTRLTVV.

V and J are TRBV19 and TRBJ2-5; 7 nucleotides line up with TRBD1. The CDR3 covers 14 residues. From germline, CDR1 is LNHDA and CDR2 SQIVND (reference sequence). V trimming: 7 bases; J trimming: 3 bases; junction bases outside the gene matches: 8. The CDR3 nucleotides read TGTGCCAGTAAAAGCTTCACAGGGGAAGAGACCCAGTACTTC. Its translation is CASKSFTGEETQYF.

This clone was detected a few times. CDR3 bases: TGCGCCAGCAGCAACTCGGGAGCCGCGTACAATGAGCAGTTCTTC. Translated, it gives CASSNSGAAYNEQFF. V is TRBV5-1 and J is TRBJ2-1, with D possibly being TRBD2 (6 bases). Germline V gene sequence: CDR1 SGHRS, CDR2 YFSETQ. This CDR3 is 15 amino acids long. The ends were cut back, 4 bases at V and 4 bases at J, with 15 bases in the middle.

This clone came up a few times. The chain combines TRBV27 with TRBJ2-7; 11 bases are a match to TRBD2. V gave up 8 bases and J gave up 6 bases; unmatched junction bases: 12. The CDR3 is 15 residues long. Germline lookup yields CDR1 MNHEY and CDR2 SMNVEV (reference sequence). CDR3 residues: CASGRNLAGGREQYF. CDR3 nucleotides: TGTGCCAGCGGCCGGAATCTAGCGGGAGGCCGCGAGCAGTACTTC.

This chain connects TRBV12-5 to TRBJ2-4; D is possibly TRBD1 (5 bases). The CDR3 covers 15 residues. Germline V CDR1 and CDR2: LGHNT, FRNRAP. Trimming pared 5 bases from V and 0 bases from J, leaving 11 bases between. The CDR3 loop is CASGPGNPAKNIQYF. The CDR3 coding sequence is TGTGCTAGTGGTCCAGGGAACCCAGCCAAAAACATTCAGTACTTC.

This clone has a single count. V gene TRBV10-1 combines with J gene TRBJ2-5; 8 bases match TRBD2. CDR1 and CDR2 from the germline V gene are WNHNN and SYGVQD (reference sequence). V was pared by 3 bases and J by 2 bases, with 8 bases of the junction left unmatched. This CDR3 spans 16 amino acids. The CDR3 DNA sequence: TGCGCCAGCAGTGAAGGGCTAGCGGGCCCACAAGAGACCCAGTACTTC. Its translation is CASSEGLAGPQETQYF.

The chain combines TRBV6-1 with TRBJ1-1; D may be TRBD1 (5 bases). Germline V gives CDR1 MNHNS, CDR2 SASEGT. Trimming shortened V by 2 bases and J by 7 bases, and 14 bases separated the two germline ends. CDR3 length: 14 residues. DNA for the CDR3: TGTGCCAGCAGTGAATTCAGGGACTTCGGTGAAGCTTTCTTT. Translating gives CASSEFRDFGEAFF.

This clone turned up a few times. The chain combines TRBV6-1 with TRBJ1-1, with TRBD1 matching 7 bases. The germline CDR1 and CDR2 sequences are MNHNS and SASEGT. V was pared by 3 bases and J by 7 bases, with 11 bases of the junction left unmatched. The CDR3 runs 15 residues. The chain's CDR3 is CASSEGHGTASEAFF. CDR3 sequence (DNA): TGTGCCAGCAGTGAGGGCCACGGGACAGCTAGTGAAGCTTTCTTT.

The chain recombines TRBV28 with TRBJ2-5; 8 bases agree with TRBD1. CDR3 length: 16 amino acids. Germline CDR1 is MDHEN and CDR2 is SYDVKM. The V gene end was trimmed by 7 bases and the J gene end by 5 bases; junction bases not matched to a gene: 15. CDR3 DNA sequence: TGTGCCAGCACCCCACGATGGGACAGGCCCGGGGAGACCCAGTACTTC. As protein: CASTPRWDRPGETQYF.

This clone turned up a few times. The rearrangement links TRBV13 to TRBJ2-1; 10 nucleotides agree with TRBD1. Trimming removed 5 bases from V and 7 bases from J; junction bases left unmatched: 5. This CDR3 is 14 amino acids long. Germline CDR1 PRHDT, CDR2 FYEKMQ (reference sequence). This CDR3 is CASSPTGGLNEQFF. The DNA of the CDR3 is TGTGCCAGCAGCCCGACAGGGGGCCTTAATGAGCAGTTCTTC.

This chain joins TRBV28 and TRBJ2-3; 10 bases map to TRBD2. Germline trimming cut 4 bases from V and 1 base from J; bases unmatched to any gene: 5. The CDR3 totals 16 residues. CDR1 is MDHEN, CDR2 SYDVKM, per germline. CDR3 sequence (DNA): TGTGCCAGCAGTTGGTCGAGCGGGAGGGGCACAGATACGCAGTATTTT. Translating it yields CASSWSSGRGTDTQYF.

The chain joins TRBV19 to TRBJ1-2; TRBD1 aligns across 7 bases. V was clipped by 6 bases and J by 8 bases; unmatched bases: 12. Germline values: CDR1 LNHDA, CDR2 SQIVND (reference sequence). CDR3 length equals 14 residues. CDR3 DNA sequence: TGTGCCAGTAGCCCCCAAGGGGGCGGTTTAGGCTACACCTTC. Amino acid sequence: CASSPQGGGLGYTF.

This clone was seen only once. The V call is TRBV29-1, the J call TRBJ2-2, with 9 nucleotides matching TRBD2. The V gene's germline CDR1 is SQVTM and CDR2 ANQGSEA. The CDR3 has 14 amino acids. The V segment lost 7 bases and the J segment 7 bases; nucleotides outside the gene matches: 10. The DNA of the CDR3 is TGCAGCGCGAAGGTAGCGGGAGCGAGCGGGGAGCTGTTTTTT. Its protein is CSAKVAGASGELFF.

This sequence joins TRBV11-2 and TRBJ2-2; TRBD2 matches at 9 bases. This CDR3 spans 16 amino acids. With 1 base clipped from V and 3 bases from J, the junction kept 3 bases outside the gene matches. The V gene's germline CDR1 is SGHAT and CDR2 FQNNGV. The CDR3 sequence is CASSLGREGDTGELFF. The CDR3 bases are TGTGCCAGCAGCTTAGGGCGGGAGGGGGACACCGGGGAGCTGTTTTTT.

V gene TRBV7-2 combines with J gene TRBJ1-5, with a weak D call TRBD1 (5 bases). V was cut by 5 bases and J by 8 bases, with 19 bases left in between. This CDR3 is built from 15 residues. Per germline, CDR1 SGHTA and CDR2 FQGNSA. For the CDR3, the DNA is TGTGCCAGCAGCCTTGCCGGGGCCCGGAGGGAGCCCCAGCATTTT. Translation: CASSLAGARREPQHF.

In its sample, this clone was seen a few times. The chain combines TRBV5-1 with TRBJ1-1; tentative D call: TRBD1 (5 bases). Trimming pared 1 base from V and 1 base from J, leaving 8 bases between. Per germline, CDR1 SGHRS and CDR2 YFSETQ. The CDR3 spans 14 residues. The CDR3 nucleotides are TGCGCCAGCAGCTTGACAGGTCGGAACACTGAAGCTTTCTTT. Translation: CASSLTGRNTEAFF.

The chain combines TRBV10-3 with TRBJ1-2; 9 nucleotides align to TRBD1. The CDR3 consists of 12 residues. Germline V gene sequence: CDR1 ENHRY, CDR2 SYGVKD. The CDR3 nucleotides are TGTGGGGGGGGACAGGGAGGGTATGGCTACACCTTC. Amino acids: CGGGQGGYGYTF.

The CDR3 coding sequence is TGTGCCAGCAGTTACGCCTGGAGCTCTGGAAACACCATATATTTT. Translation gives CASSYAWSSGNTIYF. The genes are TRBV6-5 and TRBJ1-3; no clear D gene. This CDR3 spans 15 amino acids. The V gene lost 2 bases and the J gene lost 0 bases, with 8 bases spanning the gap. Germline values: CDR1 MNHEY, CDR2 SVGAGI.

CDR3 nucleotides: TGTGCCAGCAGCCCCGAGATGACAGGGGCCACCGGGGAGCTGTTTTTT. It yields the protein CASSPEMTGATGELFF. The rearrangement links TRBV7-8 to TRBJ2-2, with TRBD1 matching 8 bases. The CDR3 is 16 residues long. V shed 5 bases, J shed 4 bases, and the junction held 9 bases outside the gene matches. The V gene's germline CDR1 is SGHVS and CDR2 FQNEAQ.

The rearrangement links TRBV4-1 to TRBJ1-5, with TRBD1 matching 7 bases. The CDR3 is made up of 16 amino acids. Trimming took 0 bases from V and 9 from J; bases not matched to a gene: 11. CDR1 and CDR2 (germline): MGHRA, YSYEKL. The CDR3 here is CASSQDPRQGPGPQHF. DNA for the CDR3: TGCGCCAGCAGCCAAGATCCGCGACAGGGCCCCGGGCCCCAGCATTTT.

Here the CDR3 reads CASSLNSNQPQHF. The CDR3 bases are TGTGCCAGCAGTCTAAATAGCAATCAGCCCCAGCATTTT. V is TRBV6-5 and J is TRBJ1-5; D remains ambiguous. Trimming cost V 5 bases and J 0 bases, with 5 bases left between them. The CDR3 has 13 amino acids. Germline assignment: CDR1 MNHEY and CDR2 SVGAGI.